Given below is one T cell receptor (beta chain) in context. Antigen specificity is unknown. Control samples came 1 year after myeloablative marrow transplants with methotrexate plus calcineurin inhibitor. TCRdb's copy holds only in-frame clones and misses some; the assay was immunoSEQ multiplex PCR. Among 8,000 to 10,000 clones listed, roughly nine tenths were seen once. These data belong to a study of T cells after posttransplantation cyclophosphamide. Points from the study as a whole: Recipient CMV seropositivity and CMV reactivation strongly tracked TRB clonality. Donor CD8+ memory clones often dominated recipient blood repertoires at later times. Tissue-infiltrating T cells from skin or gut overlapped little with blood T cells.

The CDR3 length is 14 residues. V lost 3 bases, J lost 3 bases, and 9 bases lay in between. CDR1 and CDR2 (germline): MNHEY, SMNVEV (reference sequence). Source: PBMCs, taken roughly 67 weeks after allogeneic stem cell transplant with calcineurin inhibitor and methotrexate. The source of this sequence is a male patient in his forties or fifties who received an allogeneic stem cell transplant from an unrelated donor, was CMV-positive, and had chronic GVHD only. Some T cells may be supplied by the graft donor. The chain couples TRBV27 to TRBJ1-5, with D uncertain. The CDR3 spells CASSFRGNNQPQHF. As DNA, the CDR3 is TGTGCCAGCAGTTTTCGGGGAAACAATCAGCCCCAGCATTTT.